The clone carrying this T cell receptor beta chain is a singleton in its sample. No antigen is known for it. The data originate from a study of graft-versus-host responses after intestinal transplantation. About the research overall: Each recipient received a multivisceral, liver-intestinal, or isolated intestinal graft. Study-level points and caveats: In recipient marrow, GvH clones were found, and some appeared first in ileum or blood. Levels of circulating GvH clones at their peak were associated with early post-transplant HvG declines. Within allografts, high graft-versus-host to host-versus-graft clonal ratios were seen among patients with graft-donor T cell macrochimerism.

Sequencing was performed with immunoSEQ multiplex PCR; in TCRdb, only in-frame clones are kept and a portion is missing. The sample consists of about 90,000 clones, 85% to 95% of them appearing once. This CDR3 is 15 amino acids long. Germline CDR1 is SNHLY and CDR2 is FYNNEI. Trimming took off 0 bases at V and 3 bases at J, with 11 bases between the two ends. Material: unstimulated CD8+ T cells sorted from spleen or lymph node cells, obtained before transplant. This chain links TRBV2 with TRBJ2-5; D may be TRBD2 (6 bases). The receptor comes from a human donor who was the organ donor for an intestinal transplant. The CDR3 nucleotides read TGTGCCAGCAGTGAAGCTCGGGACTGGAAAGAGACCCAGTACTTC. Amino acid sequence: CASSEARDWKETQYF. Full variable domain (remainder filled in from reference TRBV2 and TRBJ2-5): EPEVTQTPSHQVTQMGQEVILRCVPISNHLYFYWYRQILGQKVEFLVSFYNNEISEKSEIFDDQFSVERPDGSNFTLKIRSTKLEDSAMYFCASSEARDWKETQYFGPGTRLLVL.